Listed below are T cell receptor beta chains from one sample, sequenced in a study of blood T cell repertoires in COVID-19. Sequenced by immunoSEQ multiplex PCR; TCRdb stores in-frame clones only, minus some. The sample has about 260,000 clones, 75% to 95% seen once. Source material: PBMCs or T cells enriched from blood (not recorded which). Every receptor here comes from a man aged 35 to 55 who had been exposed to COVID-19. Both conserved end residues are part of each CDR3. Fields, in order: V gene, J gene, D gene, CDR3 DNA, CDR3 protein. A D gene is named only where the DNA matches it firmly.

v_call: TRBV19
j_call: TRBJ2-7
d_call: TRBD1
cdr3_nt: TGTGCCAGTAGTGCCCTGACAGGGGGAACGAGCTCCTACGAGCAGTACTTC
cdr3_aa: CASSALTGGTSSYEQYF

v_call: TRBV11-3
j_call: TRBJ2-5
d_call: NA
cdr3_nt: TGTGCCAGCAGCTTAGCGAGATCGTACCAAGAGACCCAGTACTTC
cdr3_aa: CASSLARSYQETQYF

v_call: TRBV30
j_call: TRBJ2-7
d_call: NA
cdr3_nt: TGTGCCTGGAGTGTAAGGAGCGAGCAGTACTTC
cdr3_aa: CAWSVRSEQYF

v_call: TRBV27
j_call: TRBJ2-1
d_call: NA
cdr3_nt: TGTGCCAGCAGCCCCACTGACTACAATGAGCAGTTCTTC
cdr3_aa: CASSPTDYNEQFF

v_call: TRBV5-1
j_call: TRBJ2-3
d_call: TRBD2
cdr3_nt: TGCGCCAGCAGCCTCCAAGCGGGGAGCACAGATACGCAGTATTTT
cdr3_aa: CASSLQAGSTDTQYF

v_call: TRBV15
j_call: TRBJ2-7
d_call: NA
cdr3_nt: TGTGCCACCAGCAGAGATCTCAGCTACGAGCAGTACTTC
cdr3_aa: CATSRDLSYEQYF

v_call: TRBV24-1
j_call: TRBJ2-7
d_call: TRBD2
cdr3_nt: TGTGCCACCAGCCAGGGCCTAGCGGGTTCCTACGAGCAGTACTTC
cdr3_aa: CATSQGLAGSYEQYF

v_call: TRBV29-1
j_call: TRBJ2-7
d_call: TRBD1
cdr3_nt: TGCAGCGTTGCAGGGGACAGCTCCTACGAGCAGTACTTC
cdr3_aa: CSVAGDSSYEQYF

v_call: TRBV5-1
j_call: TRBJ1-1
d_call: NA
cdr3_nt: TGCGCCAGCAGTGACCCGGGAGGGAGCACTGAAGCTTTCTTT
cdr3_aa: CASSDPGGSTEAFF

v_call: TRBV4-1
j_call: TRBJ2-7
d_call: NA
cdr3_nt: TGCGCCAGCAGTTCCCTAGGCTCCTACGAGCAGTACTTC
cdr3_aa: CASSSLGSYEQYF

v_call: TRBV12-5
j_call: TRBJ2-1
d_call: NA
cdr3_nt: TGTGCTAGTGGTTTCTCAAAAACTACTAGTAACCACAATGAGCAGTTCTTC
cdr3_aa: CASGFSKTTSNHNEQFF

v_call: TRBV7-7
j_call: TRBJ2-7
d_call: TRBD2
cdr3_nt: TGTGCCAGCAGCTTAAAATTCGGGAGGGCCTACGAGCAGTACTTC
cdr3_aa: CASSLKFGRAYEQYF

v_call: TRBV5-6
j_call: TRBJ2-5
d_call: NA
cdr3_nt: TGTGCCAGCAGCTTGACCCTGCGAGAGACCCAGTACTTC
cdr3_aa: CASSLTLRETQYF

v_call: TRBV10-2
j_call: TRBJ2-7
d_call: NA
cdr3_nt: TGCGCCAGCACTCCCGCTGGAGCCTACGAGCAGTACTTC
cdr3_aa: CASTPAGAYEQYF

v_call: TRBV6-1
j_call: TRBJ1-1
d_call: NA
cdr3_nt: TGTGCCAGCAGTGAACAACAGAACACTGAAGCTTTCTTT
cdr3_aa: CASSEQQNTEAFF

v_call: TRBV18
j_call: TRBJ1-3
d_call: NA
cdr3_nt: TGTGCCAGCTCGTCGCGGGGGACTCTGGGAAACACCATATATTTT
cdr3_aa: CASSSRGTLGNTIYF

v_call: TRBV2
j_call: TRBJ2-3
d_call: TRBD1
cdr3_nt: TGTGCCAGCAGCCGGGACAGCTCCACAGATACGCAGTATTTT
cdr3_aa: CASSRDSSTDTQYF

v_call: TRBV19
j_call: TRBJ2-3
d_call: NA
cdr3_nt: TGTGCCAGTAGTATCGGACGGACTAGCACAGATACGCAGTATTTT
cdr3_aa: CASSIGRTSTDTQYF

v_call: TRBV6-2/TRBV6-3
j_call: TRBJ2-1
d_call: TRBD2
cdr3_nt: TGTGCCAGCAGTTACTCAAAGCGGGAGGTCAATGAGCAGTTCTTC
cdr3_aa: CASSYSKREVNEQFF

v_call: TRBV5-1
j_call: TRBJ1-2
d_call: TRBD1
cdr3_nt: TGCGCCAGCAGCTCGAGGCAGGGGGCATATGGCTACACCTTC
cdr3_aa: CASSSRQGAYGYTF

v_call: TRBV14
j_call: TRBJ2-7
d_call: TRBD2
cdr3_nt: TGTGCCAGCAGCCCATCCGCGGGAGTTTCTCAGTACGAGCAGTACTTC
cdr3_aa: CASSPSAGVSQYEQYF

v_call: TRBV14
j_call: TRBJ1-4
d_call: TRBD1
cdr3_nt: TGTGCCAGCAGGATCGCCGGGACAGGAAATGAAAAACTGTTTTTT
cdr3_aa: CASRIAGTGNEKLFF

v_call: TRBV25-1
j_call: TRBJ2-3
d_call: TRBD2
cdr3_nt: TGTGCCAGCAGGGGGGGGACGCAGTATTTT
cdr3_aa: CASRGGTQYF

v_call: TRBV10-3
j_call: TRBJ2-5
d_call: TRBD1
cdr3_nt: TGTGCCATCAAGGACAGGCAAGAGACCCAGTACTTC
cdr3_aa: CAIKDRQETQYF

v_call: TRBV5-1
j_call: TRBJ1-2
d_call: TRBD1
cdr3_nt: TGCGCCAGCAGCTCCGGACAGGGCGAGGGCTACACCTTC
cdr3_aa: CASSSGQGEGYTF